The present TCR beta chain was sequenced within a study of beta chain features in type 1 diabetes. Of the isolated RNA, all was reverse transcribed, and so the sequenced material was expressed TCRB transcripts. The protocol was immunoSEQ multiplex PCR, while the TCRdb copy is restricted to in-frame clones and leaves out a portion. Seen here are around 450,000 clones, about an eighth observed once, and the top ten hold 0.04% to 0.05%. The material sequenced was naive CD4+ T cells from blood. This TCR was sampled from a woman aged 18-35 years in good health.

The CDR3 nucleotides are TGTGCCAGCAGCTTAGGGATGGCAGGGGGCGAGCAGTACTTC. It specifies CASSLGMAGGEQYF. The chain links TRBV7-8 to TRBJ2-7; 7 nucleotides line up with TRBD1. Germline trimming cut 1 base from V and 6 bases from J; bases unmatched to any gene: 6. Germline V CDR1 and CDR2: SGHVS, FQNEAQ. The CDR3 extends over 14 amino acids.